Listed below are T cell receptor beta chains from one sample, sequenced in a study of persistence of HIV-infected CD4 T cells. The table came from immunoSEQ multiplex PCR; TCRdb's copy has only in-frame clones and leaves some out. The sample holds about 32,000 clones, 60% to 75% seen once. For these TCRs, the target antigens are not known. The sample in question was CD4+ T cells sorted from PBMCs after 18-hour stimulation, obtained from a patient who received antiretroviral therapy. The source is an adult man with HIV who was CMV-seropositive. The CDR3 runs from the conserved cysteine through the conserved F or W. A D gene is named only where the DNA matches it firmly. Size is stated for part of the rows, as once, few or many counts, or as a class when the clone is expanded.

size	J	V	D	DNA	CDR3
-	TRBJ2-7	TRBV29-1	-	TGCAGCGTTGAACTTACCCCAGGGCCGGAGGGGCAGTACTTC	CSVELTPGPEGQYF
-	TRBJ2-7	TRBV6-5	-	TGTGCCAGCAGACCTAGGCCCCTCGAGGGGGAGCAGTACTTC	CASRPRPLEGEQYF
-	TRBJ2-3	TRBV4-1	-	TGCGCCAGCAGCCAAGATTTAAAGAGGAGCGCAGATACGCAGTATTTT	CASSQDLKRSADTQYF
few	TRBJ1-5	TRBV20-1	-	TGCAGTGCTAGTTGGCAGTCAAATCAGCCCCAGCATTTT	CSASWQSNQPQHF
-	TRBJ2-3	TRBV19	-	TGTGCCAGTAGGAAGGTTACCTCCACAGATACGCAGTATTTT	CASRKVTSTDTQYF
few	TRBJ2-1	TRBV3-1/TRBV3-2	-	TGTGCCAGCAGCCAAGACGGGGGAGTCTACAATGAGCAGTTCTTC	CASSQDGGVYNEQFF
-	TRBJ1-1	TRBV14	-	TGTGCCAGCAGCCCCCTAACCACAGCCGAAGCTTTCTTT	CASSPLTTAEAFF
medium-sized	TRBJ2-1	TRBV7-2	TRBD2	TGTGCCAGCAGCTTAGAGGGGACTAGCGGGCGCTTTTACAATGAGCAGTTCTTC	CASSLEGTSGRFYNEQFF
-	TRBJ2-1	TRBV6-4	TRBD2	TGTGCCAGCAGTGCCCTAGCGGGGGGAGGTAGTGAGCAGTTCTTC	CASSALAGGGSEQFF
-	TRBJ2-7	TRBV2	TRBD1	TGTGCCAGCAGGGGGACAGGGGGCTCCTACGAGCAGTACTTC	CASRGTGGSYEQYF